This note documents a single T cell receptor beta chain sequence. At least ten counts were recorded for this clonotype. The target of this receptor is not known. No base-level quality is on record; no much larger clone is a single base apart. The CDR3 holds 13 amino acids from the cysteine to the phenylalanine. Only CDR3 DNA remains: 39 bases, in frame from the first base. V is shortened by 4 bases, J by 4 bases, and the region joining them spans 11 bases. From the germline V gene, CDR1 is SGHRS and CDR2 is YFSETQ. This sample was taken from a study of tumor and adjacent non-tumor tissue in lung cancer (dated by TCRdb to the late 2010s). In the study overall: By cancer type, the cohort comprised 12 adenocarcinoma patients, 2 squamous cell carcinoma patients and 1 small cell lung cancer patient. For each patient, one tumor sample and one normal lung sample were taken, giving roughly 30 paired specimens that underwent TCRbeta CDR3 sequencing. Using bulk TCRbeta repertoires from under 17 lung cancer patients, the study set lung tumor tissue side by side with matched distant non-tumor lung tissue. Sequencing generated a total of 125,075,908 productive TCRbeta reads, averaging approximately 4 million reads per sample. The approximately 15 enrolled patients, of whom some ten were men and 5 were women, were aged about 30 to 80 years and were diagnosed with TNM stage I to III disease. Summary of the overall study and its limitations: The top 100 clones made up a significantly larger cumulative share of the repertoire in normal lung than in tumor tissue. Neither the sequencing platform nor unique molecular identifiers are mentioned in the methods. TCR diversity was significantly higher in younger patients, and higher tumor TCR diversity was associated with shorter overall and disease-free survival. The cohort had only 15 or so patients, and the authors noted that larger samples and more detailed clinical data are needed. Because peripheral blood was not sequenced, blood TCRbeta repertoires in the lung cancer patients of the study were not examined. Tumor tissue showed significantly greater TCR diversity (inverse Simpson) than normal lung tissue (around 450 vs 150, P = 0.0075, Mann-Whitney U test).

Library prep was done by multiplex PCR. The listed sequencing device is Illumina HiSeq 2500. Following protocols modified from ARM-PCR, the researchers constructed TCRbeta libraries through three rounds of nested PCR with primers (Table S4). PCR products of 200-500 bp were gel-excised and purified with the QIAquick gel extraction kit before sequencing. Under the source paper's analysis protocol: Trimmomatic was used to clean the reads, FLASH merged the cleaned reads into complete CDR3 sequences, and MiTCR assigned the sequences to V(D)J germline segments. Clonal diversity was computed as the inverse Simpson's index with VDJtools. Productive reads were defined as in-frame sequences without a premature stop codon. The public sequencing data were trimmed at Q25 with fastp and processed into clonotypes with MiXCR by TCRdb, which kept only in-frame beta chains. Identical CDR3 proteins give one entry, which carries the most common genes and DNA. The V and J calls were not made by the authors but by TCRdb's processing. The sample contains around 79,000 distinct CDR3 sequences, around 77% of them found a single time. The ten largest clones add up to around 10% of the sample.

RNA was isolated from bulk, unsorted tissue, and RNA quality was assessed with a NanoDrop ND-1000 and an Agilent 2100. Donors were newly diagnosed lung cancer patients admitted for thoracic surgery in China between August and November 2014, without prior chemotherapy. Patients with previous radiotherapy or chemotherapy, or with another concurrent cancer, were excluded from the study. Pieces of surgical tissue measuring roughly 1-2.2 cm3 were kept in RNAlater solution and held at -80 degrees C until needed. Material: lung tumor tissue. This sequence was found in a woman in her 40s with non-small cell lung cancer. This chain is built from TRBV5-1 and TRBJ1-2; the best D guess is TRBD1, with 5 bases matching. The CDR3 region: CASSGGESYGYTF. The sequenced DNA: TGCGCCAGCAGCGGGGGAGAGAGCTATGGCTACACCTTC.